This TCR beta chain was obtained from a study of cytotoxic CD8 clonotypes in ibrutinib-treated CLL. As for the study in general: Mean productive templates were approximately 230,000; mean productive rearrangements were roughly 94,000. Study-wide points: Pretreatment clonality was elevated relative to age-matched healthy donors and paralleled circulating CD8+ T-cell counts.

Generated by immunoSEQ multiplex PCR, the TCRdb table keeps only in-frame clones and is missing some. Of more than 110,000 clones in the sample, around 93% were seen once. A note on this clone: Its target is unknown.

Looked up from germline, CDR1 is KGHSH and CDR2 is LQKENI. The CDR3 length is 17 residues. V lost 6 bases, J lost 6 bases, and 23 bases lay in between. From cryopreserved PBMCs came roughly 2 micrograms of genomic DNA used for TCR beta libraries. The sequencing used PBMCs, collected after 12 months of ibrutinib treatment. This chain joins TRBV18 and TRBJ2-2, with D hard to call. The source of this sequence is a human donor with chronic lymphocytic leukemia. The CDR3 spells CASSPTVPVVGAGELFF. CDR3 coding DNA: TGTGCCAGCTCGCCCACAGTCCCCGTGGTTGGGGCCGGGGAGCTGTTTTTT.